The 15 T cell receptor beta chains reported below all come from one sample, sequenced in a study of response to subunit inactivated influenza vaccine. Each CDR3 protein is one row after TCRdb ran MiXCR on the RT-PCR reads. Counted here are 450,000 to 500,000 distinct CDR3 sequences, approximately 9.9% occurring once; the ten biggest clones make up about 12%. The sample consisted of PBMCs from blood, taken about 40 days after vaccination. The receptors derive from a man aged 50 to 59 who received an inactivated influenza vaccine.

This clonotype was picked up a small number of times. The chain is built from TRBV12-3 or TRBV12-4 and TRBJ2-5; D not resolved. Trimming removed 8 bases at V and 5 bases at J, with 12 bases between. The CDR3 loop spans 12 amino acids. The CDR3 here is CASCESLETQYF. The CDR3 DNA reads TGTGCCAGCTGCGAGAGTCTGGAGACCCAGTACTTC.

The chain is built from TRBV20-1 and TRBJ2-5; TRBD2 matches at 7 bases. The CDR3 is made up of 17 amino acids. V dropped 0 bases and J dropped 1; count of bases not matched to a gene: 11. The germline V gene has CDR1 DFQATT and CDR2 SNEGSKA (reference sequence). The CDR3 DNA follows: TGCAGTGCTAGAGATCTGGGAAGCGGGACCTTCCAAGAGACCCAGTACTTC. This codes for CSARDLGSGTFQETQYF.

This sequence joins TRBV6-1 and TRBJ1-5, with D maybe TRBD1 (5 bases). The CDR3 consists of 14 residues. Per the germline V gene, CDR1 is MNHNS and CDR2 is SASEGT. V was pared by 2 bases and J by 4 bases, with 9 bases between. The CDR3 loop is CASSELGRNQPQHF. CDR3 bases: TGTGCCAGCAGTGAACTGGGGCGTAATCAGCCCCAGCATTTT.

This clonotype was picked up a small number of times. The chain couples TRBV2 to TRBJ2-3; no firm D call. Trimming pared 6 bases from V and 3 bases from J, leaving 22 bases between. Germline CDR1 reads SNHLY; CDR2 reads FYNNEI. The CDR3 is made up of 17 amino acids. The CDR3 nucleotides read TGTGCCAGCAGGATCCGAATCCCAGGAGAGAGTACAGATACGCAGTATTTT. It is translated as CASRIRIPGESTDTQYF.

On this clonotype: A much larger clone lies one base from this, so it may be a read error. This CDR3 reads CSDQTGTDTQYF. The CDR3 DNA follows: TGCAGTGATCAGACAGGAACAGATACGCAGTATTTT. The V and J genes are TRBV20-1 and TRBJ2-3, with D possibly TRBD1 on 6 matching bases. The CDR3 spans 12 residues. The germline V and J ends were trimmed by 7 bases and 3 bases, with 11 bases remaining between them. Germline V lookup: CDR1 DFQATT, CDR2 SNEGSKA (reference sequence).

This clonotype was detected many times. This chain joins TRBV15 and TRBJ2-1, with 14 bases matching TRBD2. The CDR3 extends over 18 amino acids. After removal of 1 base from V and 7 bases from J, the junction contained 9 bases not matched to a gene. From germline, CDR1 is LNHNV and CDR2 YYDKDF (reference sequence). The CDR3 here is CATSRVRRGLAGENEQFF. The DNA for the CDR3 is TGTGCCACCAGCAGAGTTCGCCGGGGACTAGCGGGAGAAAATGAGCAGTTCTTC.

In its sample, this clonotype was seen many times. This chain connects TRBV27 to TRBJ2-1; no firm D call. Deletions cut 6 bases from V and 4 bases from J, with 13 bases between. The CDR3 loop spans 14 amino acids. Germline CDR1 MNHEY, CDR2 SMNVEV (reference sequence). CDR3 in DNA: TGTGCCAGCAGCCCATTTAGTACATACAATGAGCAGTTCTTC. Protein product: CASSPFSTYNEQFF.

V usage is TRBV29-1 and J usage is TRBJ2-1, with 8 bases that match TRBD2. CDR1 and CDR2 (germline): SQVTM, ANQGSEA. The CDR3 runs 14 residues. V gave up 4 bases and J gave up 9 bases; unmatched junction bases: 11. The DNA of the CDR3 is TGCAGCGTTGGGGGGACTAGTGAAACCTTTGAGCAGTTCTTC. This encodes CSVGGTSETFEQFF.

This clonotype has ten or more counts. J is TRBJ2-7 and V is TRBV6-5; D possibly corresponds to TRBD1 (5 bases). CDR3 length: 15 residues. The V end lost 3 bases, the J end lost 4 bases, and 16 bases lay between the germline ends. CDR1 and CDR2 (germline): MNHEY, SVGAGI. The CDR3 bases are TGTGCCAGCAGTTATTCCGGGCCCAGGGCTTACGAGCAGTACTTC. Translated, it gives CASSYSGPRAYEQYF.

This clonotype has only a few counts. This chain uses TRBV29-1 with TRBJ2-1; TRBD2 aligns across 9 bases. Germline V gene data show CDR1 as SQVTM and CDR2 as ANQGSEA. This CDR3 comprises 13 residues. Germline trimming cut 8 bases from V and 4 bases from J; bases unmatched to any gene: 6. Here the CDR3 DNA reads TGCAGCTCAGCGGGGGGAGGGTACAATGAGCAGTTCTTC. As protein: CSSAGGGYNEQFF.

This clonotype appeared many times. V and J are TRBV29-1 and TRBJ2-5; maybe TRBD1 (6 bases). The CDR3 is 12 residues long. The V gene's germline CDR1 is SQVTM and CDR2 ANQGSEA. Trimming removed 7 bases from V and 3 bases from J, with 12 bases in between. The CDR3 spells CSASNREETQYF. In DNA form, the CDR3 reads TGCAGCGCTTCAAACAGGGAAGAGACCCAGTACTTC.

This clonotype was counted many times. The chain joins TRBV6-2 or TRBV6-3 to TRBJ2-1; 11 bases are shared with TRBD2. The trim removed 8 bases at V and 4 bases at J, leaving 16 bases unmatched. This CDR3 has 18 residues. Germline V gene data show CDR1 as MNHEY and CDR2 as SVGEGT. CDR3 nucleotides: TGTGCCAGCCCCGGTGGTCTAGCGGGAGGCTTCCGTTACAATGAGCAGTTCTTC. It specifies CASPGGLAGGFRYNEQFF.

In this sample, this clonotype turned up a few times. The rearrangement joins TRBV20-1 to TRBJ2-5; D unclear. The germline V gene encodes CDR1 DFQATT and CDR2 SNEGSKA (reference sequence). Deletions cut 2 bases from V and 4 bases from J, with 11 bases between. The CDR3 covers 13 residues. CDR3 in amino acids: CSARSPLGETQYF. In DNA form, the CDR3 reads TGCAGTGCTAGAAGCCCATTGGGAGAGACCCAGTACTTC.

This clonotype was found a few times. The chain links TRBV4-3 to TRBJ2-6, with D uncertain. From germline, CDR1 is LGHNA and CDR2 YSLEER. This CDR3 is 15 amino acids long. Trimming took off 6 bases at V and 0 bases at J, with 9 bases between the two ends. CDR3 sequence reads: CASRAPHSGANVLTF. The CDR3 bases are TGCGCCAGCAGGGCCCCCCACTCTGGGGCCAACGTCCTGACTTTC.

The rearrangement links TRBV30 to TRBJ2-5; D is possibly TRBD2 (5 bases). V lost 4 bases, J lost 5 bases, and 11 bases lay in between. The germline gives CDR1 GTSNPN, CDR2 SVGIG (reference sequence). The CDR3 covers 12 residues. In nucleotides, the CDR3 is TGTGCCTGGAACGGGGTTGCGGAGACCCAGTACTTC. Translation gives CAWNGVAETQYF.